This T cell receptor (beta chain) was retrieved from a study of blood T cell repertoires in COVID-19. Study as a whole: In each case, the material was cDNA or gDNA derived from T cells, B-cell-depleted T cells, or PBMCs.

Repertoires were generated with immunoSEQ multiplex PCR, while TCRdb's copy carries only in-frame clones and drops some. This table holds about 330,000 clones, around 87% found once. Trimming took 1 base from V and 5 from J; bases not matched to a gene: 7. The CDR3 is 18 amino acids. Germline V gene data show CDR1 as SGHTA and CDR2 as FQGNSA. The sample comprised peripheral blood. This receptor was taken from a woman aged 50 to 60 with active or convalescent COVID-19. The V call is TRBV7-2, the J call TRBJ2-1, with 14 bases fitting TRBD2. CDR3 nucleotides: TGTGCCAGCAGCTTAGTACTGACTAGCGGGAGGGTTAACAATGAGCAGTTCTTC. Translation: CASSLVLTSGRVNNEQFF.